These 8 T cell receptor beta chains came from one sample sequenced in a study of cytomegalovirus exposure and HLA in healthy donors. PCR used 60 Vbeta primers and 13 Jbeta primers. Clones were read by immunoSEQ multiplex PCR, and TCRdb kept only the in-frame ones, dropping some. The repertoire consists of about 150,000 clones, with roughly 77% occurring once and the leading ten covering about 11%. The specimen was PBMCs. These receptors originate from a man younger than 30 in good health and CMV-seropositive.

This clone has only one observation. The rearrangement uses TRBV5-8 and TRBJ1-2; D may be TRBD1 (5 bases). In germline, CDR1 is SGHTS, CDR2 YDEGEE. Trimming took 4 bases from V and 3 from J, leaving 16 bases between them. The CDR3 totals 15 residues. The CDR3 reads CASSRDFNSHYGYTF. The CDR3 DNA is TGTGCCAGCAGCAGGGACTTCAACTCCCACTATGGCTACACCTTC.

The sample holds a few counts of this clone. J is TRBJ2-7 and V is TRBV10-3; tentatively, D is TRBD1 (6 bases). The CDR3 runs to 12 residues. Trimming removed 6 bases from V and 6 bases from J, with 12 bases in between. The germline gives CDR1 ENHRY, CDR2 SYGVKD. As DNA, the CDR3 is TGTGCCATCAGCGCAGGGGTCGGCGAGCAGTACTTC. It translates to CAISAGVGEQYF.

This sequence joins TRBV18 and TRBJ1-1; D uncertain. With 3 bases removed from V and 4 bases from J, the gap between germline ends came to 15 bases. This CDR3 is built from 15 residues. The germline V gene has CDR1 KGHSH and CDR2 LQKENI. CDR3 region: CASSPPGEPGTEAFF. The CDR3 bases are TGTGCCAGCTCACCCCCCGGGGAACCAGGCACTGAAGCTTTCTTT. The full variable domain, with the rest looked up from reference TRBV18 and TRBJ1-1, is NAGVMQNPRHLVRRRGQEARLRCSPMKGHSHVYWYRQLPEEGLKFMVYLQKENIIDESGMPKERFSAEFPKEGPSILRIQQVVRGDSAAYFCASSPPGEPGTEAFFGQGTRLTVV.

The chain couples TRBV2 to TRBJ2-1; TRBD2 matches at 11 bases. The length of the CDR3 is 20 residues. J lost 0 bases, V lost 2 bases, and 12 bases had no gene match. Germline CDR1 and CDR2: SNHLY and FYNNEI. The CDR3 loop reads CASSEPAVAGGRSSYNEQFF. The DNA for the CDR3 is TGTGCCAGCAGTGAACCCGCGGTAGCGGGAGGGAGAAGCTCCTACAATGAGCAGTTCTTC.

The V call is TRBV7-6, the J call TRBJ2-1; 11 bases align to TRBD2. CDR1 is SGHVS and CDR2 is FNYEAQ in the germline V gene. The CDR3 runs to 17 residues. J was trimmed by 7 bases and V by 5 bases; bases with no gene match: 13. This CDR3 is CASSPGFSGRAANEQFF. The DNA for the CDR3 is TGTGCCAGCAGCCCAGGATTTAGCGGGAGGGCCGCTAATGAGCAGTTCTTC.

CDR3 protein: CASSSGGMNTEAFF. The CDR3 DNA sequence: TGTGCCAGCAGCTCCGGGGGGATGAACACTGAAGCTTTCTTT. The chain couples TRBV7-6 to TRBJ1-1; possible D gene TRBD1, 5 bases. This CDR3 comprises 14 residues. The V end was cut by 4 bases, the J end by 0 bases, with 9 bases between. The germline V gene encodes CDR1 SGHVS and CDR2 FNYEAQ.

This sequence joins TRBV27 and TRBJ1-2, with a possible D match to TRBD1 (6 bases). V lost 4 bases to trimming and J lost 3 bases, with 12 bases between them. Germline V gene data show CDR1 as MNHEY and CDR2 as SMNVEV (reference sequence). CDR3 length equals 14 residues. This CDR3 reads CASSSTGRHYGYTF. The CDR3 nucleotides read TGTGCCAGCAGTTCAACAGGGAGACACTATGGCTACACCTTC.

V usage is TRBV10-3 and J usage is TRBJ2-7; weak D call: TRBD1 (5 bases). The CDR3 sequence is 14 residues long. The germline CDR1 and CDR2 sequences are ENHRY and SYGVKD. The V end was cut by 3 bases, the J end by 6 bases, with 15 bases between. CDR3 bases: TGTGCCATCAGTGACATAGGGCGTGGGGCCGAGCAGTACTTC. Translation gives CAISDIGRGAEQYF.